This entry describes one T cell receptor (beta chain). Its antigen is still unknown. The donors were in the roughly 120-subject validation cohort, distinct from the roughly 700-subject first cohort. This record comes from a study of cytomegalovirus exposure and HLA in healthy donors. Background on the study: The 120 validation repertoires were produced on the same platform as the roughly 660 repertoires of the first cohort. This was reported in a later analysis. Points from the study as a whole: Cytomegalovirus status, reportedly, was diagnosed with high specificity and sensitivity by the classifier. According to the study, 160 or so TCR beta chains were cytomegalovirus-associated.

Clones were read by immunoSEQ multiplex PCR, and TCRdb kept only the in-frame ones, dropping some. The data contain 110,000 or so clones, around 82% of them singletons. The V gene lost 1 base and the J gene lost 4 bases, with 10 bases spanning the gap. Germline V gene data show CDR1 as LGHNA and CDR2 as YNFKEQ. This CDR3 is 14 amino acids long. The sequencing input was PBMCs. This clonotype was obtained from a woman in her late teens or twenties in good health and CMV-seronegative. The rearrangement uses TRBV4-2 and TRBJ1-1, with TRBD1 as a possible D gene (5 bases). The CDR3 here is CASSQAWGLTEAFF. CDR3 sequence (DNA): TGTGCCAGCAGCCAAGCTTGGGGACTCACTGAAGCTTTCTTT.